The clone carrying this TCR beta chain was detected only once. The record originates from a study of blood T cell repertoires in COVID-19. Whole-study context: Nucleic acid was either cDNA or gDNA, and it came from T cells, B-cell-depleted T cells, or PBMCs.

CDR3 size: 13 residues. Germline-derived CDR1 and CDR2 are MNHEY and SVGAGI. The ends were cut back, 8 bases at V and 2 bases at J, with 12 bases in the middle. Allocation to cohorts depended on clinical history reported by the participants. Data came from immunoSEQ multiplex PCR; TCRdb stores just in-frame clones and leaves some out. The sample holds over 250,000 clones, 88% seen once. V gene TRBV6-5 combines with J gene TRBJ2-5, with D unresolved. Source material: PBMCs or T cells enriched from blood (not recorded which). The source is a woman aged 50 to 60 who had recovered from COVID-19. CDR3 residues: CASPKRPQETQYF. CDR3 DNA sequence: TGTGCCAGCCCGAAGCGCCCACAAGAGACCCAGTACTTC.